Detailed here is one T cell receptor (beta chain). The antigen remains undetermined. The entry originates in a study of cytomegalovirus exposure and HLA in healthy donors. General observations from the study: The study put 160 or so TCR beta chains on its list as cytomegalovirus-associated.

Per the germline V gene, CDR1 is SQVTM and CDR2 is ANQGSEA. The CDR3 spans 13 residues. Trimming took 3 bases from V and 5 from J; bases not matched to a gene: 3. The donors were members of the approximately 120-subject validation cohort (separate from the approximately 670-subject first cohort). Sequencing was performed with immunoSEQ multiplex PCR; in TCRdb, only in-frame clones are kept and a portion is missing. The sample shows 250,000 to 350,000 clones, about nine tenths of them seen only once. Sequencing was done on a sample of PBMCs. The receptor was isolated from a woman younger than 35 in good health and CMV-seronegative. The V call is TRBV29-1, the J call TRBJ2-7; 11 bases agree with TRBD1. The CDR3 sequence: CSVEDRGLDEQYF. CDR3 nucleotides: TGCAGCGTTGAGGACAGGGGGCTAGACGAGCAGTACTTC.